Listed below are T cell receptor beta chains from one sample, sequenced in a study of T cell clonotyping in hematopoietic cell transplantation. Profiling relied on immunoSEQ multiplex PCR, and the TCRdb table lists in-frame clones only, not all of them. The table includes fewer than 70,000 clones, around 94% detected once. Sequenced input: peripheral blood mononuclear cells. The origin of the receptors is a man between 50 and 59 years old in good health. Some clones in this sample may be carry-over from other donors' samples. CDR3s leave out the opening cysteine and the closing phenylalanine or tryptophan.

j_call v_call cdr3_aa
TRBJ2-3 TRBV9 ASSVESSGGVTDTQY
TRBJ1-5 TRBV5-6 ASSLVSGDQPQH
TRBJ2-1 TRBV2 ASSDVGYEQF
TRBJ1-2 TRBV6-1 ASSPLTRTYGYT
TRBJ2-7 TRBV5-1 ASSSNSYEQY
TRBJ2-7 TRBV6-5 ASSRGVYEQY
TRBJ2-7 TRBV19 ASSIESTYEQY
TRBJ2-1 TRBV30 AWSVPGTGLNEQF
TRBJ1-1 TRBV5-1 ASSPGTNTEAF
TRBJ1-2 TRBV2 ASTLGQENYGYT
TRBJ2-5 TRBV5-6 ASSLAGQNWETQY
TRBJ1-6 TRBV6-4 ASSDLGQGVSPLH
TRBJ2-7 TRBV27 ASSLFYEQY
TRBJ2-3 TRBV30 AWSGPSGRSTDTQY
TRBJ1-1 TRBV2 ASTLMDLKNTEAF
TRBJ2-3 TRBV11-2 ASSKNVGADTQY
TRBJ1-5 TRBV7-3 ASSLSGGNQPQH
TRBJ2-1 TRBV28 ASSVPGQGLQF
TRBJ1-4 TRBV6-1 ASRAPGGVEKLF
TRBJ1-5 TRBV12-1 ASSFPRTYRNQPQH
TRBJ2-7 TRBV5-1 ASSFSLNRLAGGRFSYEQY
TRBJ1-2 TRBV7-2 ASSLAFGIEYGYT
TRBJ2-7 TRBV7-9 ASSLRGRPYEQY
TRBJ1-2 TRBV6-5 ASSYSRGNYGYT
TRBJ2-5 TRBV6-1 ASSEGWGQQETQY
TRBJ2-5 TRBV30 AWRGLSGLAVYQETQY
TRBJ1-4 TRBV27 ASSSSGGADEKLF
TRBJ2-5 TRBV10-3 AISDPDGRRTQY
TRBJ2-5 TRBV6-1 ASSEAHSGGPQETQY
TRBJ2-7 TRBV6-1 ASSARDFSYEQY
TRBJ1-2 TRBV2 ASGEQGSNYGYT
TRBJ1-6 TRBV11-3 ASSTSFNSPLH
TRBJ2-7 TRBV29-1 SVRVGGATYEQY
TRBJ2-3 TRBV5-1 ASSSVMGARTDTQY
TRBJ1-2 TRBV4-2 ASSQDPDYGYT
TRBJ2-7 TRBV25-1 ASSDQAGTSSYEQY
TRBJ1-5 TRBV6-5 ASGRQSNQPQH
TRBJ1-4 TRBV6-5 ASSSPGGTNEKLF
TRBJ1-2 TRBV4-3 ASSPSDSNYGYT
TRBJ2-7 TRBV28 ASSLSPGLGAVSYEQY
TRBJ2-3 TRBV9 ASSSSGAPSDTQY
TRBJ2-3 TRBV7-9 ASSLLAGGFTDTQY
TRBJ1-6 TRBV6-1 ASTSSYNSPLH
TRBJ2-5 TRBV7-7 ASSPRIMAGGRETQY
TRBJ2-2 TRBV18 ASSQIPPPNTGELF
TRBJ2-7 TRBV28 ASSLWDREDEQY
TRBJ1-3 TRBV2 ASSPETGRSGNTIY
TRBJ2-5 TRBV9 ASSVGDTDQETQY
TRBJ1-2 TRBV4-1 ASSPRTGEVRT
TRBJ1-5 TRBV5-8 ASSSGQGARQPQH
TRBJ2-2 TRBV6-5 ASSYSESNTGELF
TRBJ1-2 TRBV19 ASSIVWSGGSLGYT
TRBJ2-7 TRBV5-4 ASGRLTPTYEQY
TRBJ2-3 TRBV6-1 ASSESYGTDTQY
TRBJ1-2 TRBV6-1 ASSEIPGQVGSYGYT
TRBJ1-5 TRBV7-8 ASSLGAGRPHQPQH
TRBJ1-2 TRBV6-1 ASSVLDGPGRNGYT
TRBJ2-2 TRBV7-2 ASSQTTSTGELF
TRBJ2-5 TRBV5-1 ASSLGTGAAKTQY
TRBJ1-3 TRBV14 ASSQWQDGNTIY